These T cell receptor beta chains were read from a single sample in a study of T cells in Graves' hyperthyroidism and ophthalmopathy. Each CDR3 protein is one row after TCRdb ran MiXCR on the multiplex PCR reads. The data show around 800,000 distinct CDR3 sequences, with more than 30% seen just once and about 8.9% held by the top ten. The source material was blood. The receptors originated from a man between 18 and 35 years old with Graves' hyperthyroidism. The CDR3 runs from the conserved cysteine through the conserved F or W. Each record gives: J gene, V gene, D gene, clone size, CDR3 protein, CDR3 DNA. D genes are given only for firm matches. Some rows have no size entry. The others give once, few or many, or a class for an expanded clone.

TRBJ2-2 TRBV19 NA NA CASSIIIGTGELFF TGTGCCAGTAGTATTATAATCGGTACCGGGGAGCTGTTTTTT
TRBJ2-2 TRBV25-1 NA many CASSDPRGDTGELFF TGTGCCAGCAGTGACCCCCGCGGGGACACCGGGGAGCTGTTTTTT
TRBJ2-7 TRBV7-9 NA few CASSPRETVYEQYF TGTGCCAGCAGCCCCCGGGAGACCGTATACGAGCAGTACTTC
TRBJ1-5 TRBV2 NA NA CASSVQSSNQPQHF TGTGCCAGCAGTGTTCAGAGTAGCAATCAGCCCCAGCATTTT
TRBJ1-1 TRBV20-1 NA few CSARAGWVSAEAFF TGCAGTGCTAGAGCGGGCTGGGTCTCTGCTGAAGCTTTCTTT
TRBJ2-7 TRBV7-9 TRBD1 many CASSLGTGLEQYF TGTGCCAGCAGCCTCGGGACAGGACTGGAGCAGTACTTC
TRBJ2-7 TRBV5-6 TRBD2 NA CASSLSGLAGTDF TGTGCCAGCAGCTTGTCGGGACTAGCGGGTACGGACTTC
TRBJ1-2 TRBV5-1 TRBD1 NA CASSPGQATRDGYTF TGCGCCAGCAGCCCGGGACAGGCAACGAGGGATGGCTACACCTTC
TRBJ1-2 TRBV6-5 TRBD1 few CASSPRDRDGYGYTF TGTGCCAGCAGCCCCCGGGACAGAGACGGCTATGGCTACACCTTC
TRBJ2-7 TRBV20-1 TRBD1 NA CSARDGDRESGEQYF TGCAGTGCTAGAGATGGGGACAGGGAATCCGGGGAGCAGTACTTC
TRBJ2-7 TRBV5-6 NA NA CASSPLGDIYEQYF TGTGCCAGCAGCCCTCTCGGGGATATCTACGAGCAGTACTTC
TRBJ2-5 TRBV5-1 TRBD2 few CASSSRGEADQTQYF TGCGCCAGCAGCTCCCGGGGGGAGGCCGACCAGACCCAGTACTTC
TRBJ1-1 TRBV7-2 NA many CASSLVSGGYTEAFF TGTGCCAGCAGCTTAGTTTCGGGCGGATACACTGAAGCTTTCTTT
TRBJ2-7 TRBV7-3 NA NA CASSSIDAETAYEQYF TGTGCCAGCAGCTCCATCGACGCGGAAACGGCCTACGAGCAGTACTTC
TRBJ2-2 TRBV7-9 TRBD2 NA CASSAGGGSTGELFF TGTGCCAGCAGCGCGGGGGGAGGATCGACCGGGGAGCTGTTTTTT
TRBJ2-6 TRBV7-2 NA many CASKIPAGANVLTF TGTGCCAGTAAAATACCTGCTGGGGCCAACGTCCTGACTTTC
TRBJ1-1 TRBV12-3/TRBV12-4 TRBD1 few CASSYEGGHTEAFF TGTGCCAGCAGTTACGAAGGGGGCCACACTGAAGCTTTCTTT